This TCR beta chain was obtained from a study of blood T cell repertoires in COVID-19. Germline V CDR1 and CDR2: LGHNA, YNFKEQ. The V segment lost 5 bases and the J segment 7 bases; nucleotides outside the gene matches: 5. The CDR3 has 15 amino acids. The assay was immunoSEQ multiplex PCR, and TCRdb's table has in-frame clones only and misses some. Of around 250,000 clones in the sample, approximately 91% were seen once. Sequencing input: peripheral blood. The chain is built from TRBV4-2 and TRBJ2-2; 12 nucleotides agree with TRBD2. The sequence was collected from a woman in her 40s who had recovered from COVID-19. The CDR3 loop reads CASSKTSGSIGELFF. DNA for the CDR3: TGTGCCAGCAGCAAGACTAGCGGGAGTATCGGGGAGCTGTTTTTT.